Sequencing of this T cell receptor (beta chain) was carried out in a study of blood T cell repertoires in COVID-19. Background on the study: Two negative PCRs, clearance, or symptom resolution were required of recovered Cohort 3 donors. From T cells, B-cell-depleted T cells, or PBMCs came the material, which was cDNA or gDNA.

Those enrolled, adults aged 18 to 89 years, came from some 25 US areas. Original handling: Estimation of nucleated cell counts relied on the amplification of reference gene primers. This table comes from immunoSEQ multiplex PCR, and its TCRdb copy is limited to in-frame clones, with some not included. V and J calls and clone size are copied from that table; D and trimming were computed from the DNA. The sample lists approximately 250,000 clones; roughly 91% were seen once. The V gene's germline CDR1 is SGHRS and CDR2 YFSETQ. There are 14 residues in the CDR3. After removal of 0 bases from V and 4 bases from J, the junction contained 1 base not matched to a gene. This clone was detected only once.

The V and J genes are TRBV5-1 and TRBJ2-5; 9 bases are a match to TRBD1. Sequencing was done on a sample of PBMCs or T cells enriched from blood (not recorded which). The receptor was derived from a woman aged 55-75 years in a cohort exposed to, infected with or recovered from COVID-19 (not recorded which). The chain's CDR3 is CASSLGGQGETQYF. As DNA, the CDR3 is TGCGCCAGCAGCTTGGGGGGACAGGGAGAGACCCAGTACTTC. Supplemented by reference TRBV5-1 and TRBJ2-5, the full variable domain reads KAGVTQTPRYLIKTRGQQVTLSCSPISGHRSVSWYQQTPGQGLQFLFEYFSETQRNKGNFPGRFSGRQFSNSRSEMNVSTLELGDSALYLCASSLGGQGETQYFGPGTRLLVL.